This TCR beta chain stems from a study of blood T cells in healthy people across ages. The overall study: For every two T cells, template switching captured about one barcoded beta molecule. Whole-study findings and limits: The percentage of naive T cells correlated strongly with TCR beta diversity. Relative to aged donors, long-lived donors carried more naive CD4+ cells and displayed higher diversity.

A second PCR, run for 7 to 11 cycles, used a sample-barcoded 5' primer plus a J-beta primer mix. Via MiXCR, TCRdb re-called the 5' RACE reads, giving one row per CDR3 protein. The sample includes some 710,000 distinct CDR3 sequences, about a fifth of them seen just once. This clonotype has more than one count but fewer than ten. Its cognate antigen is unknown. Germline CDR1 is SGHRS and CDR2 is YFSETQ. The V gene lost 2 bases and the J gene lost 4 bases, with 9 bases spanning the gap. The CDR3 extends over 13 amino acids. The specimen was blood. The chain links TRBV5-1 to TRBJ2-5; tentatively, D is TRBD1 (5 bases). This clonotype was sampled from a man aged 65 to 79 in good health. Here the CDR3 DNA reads TGCGCCAGCAGCTTACTGGGGCGAGAGACCCAGTACTTC. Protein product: CASSLLGRETQYF.